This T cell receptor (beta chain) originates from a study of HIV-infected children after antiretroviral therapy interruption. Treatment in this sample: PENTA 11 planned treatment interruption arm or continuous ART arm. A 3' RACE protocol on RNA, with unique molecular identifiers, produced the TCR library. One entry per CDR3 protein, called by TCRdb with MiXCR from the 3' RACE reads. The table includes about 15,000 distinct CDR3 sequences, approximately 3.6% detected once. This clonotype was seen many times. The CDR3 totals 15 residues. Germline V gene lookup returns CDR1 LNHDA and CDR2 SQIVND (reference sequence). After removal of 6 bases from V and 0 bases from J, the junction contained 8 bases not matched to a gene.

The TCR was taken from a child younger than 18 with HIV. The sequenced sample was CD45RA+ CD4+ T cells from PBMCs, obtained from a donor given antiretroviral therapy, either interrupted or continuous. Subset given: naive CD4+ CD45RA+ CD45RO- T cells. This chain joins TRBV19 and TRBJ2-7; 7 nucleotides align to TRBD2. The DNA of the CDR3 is TGTGCCAGTAGCGTCTCTAGCGGTAACTCCTACGAGCAGTACTTC. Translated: CASSVSSGNSYEQYF. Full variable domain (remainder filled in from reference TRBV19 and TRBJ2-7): DGGITQSPKYLFRKEGQNVTLSCEQNLNHDAMYWYRQDPGQGLRLIYYSQIVNDFQKGDIAEGYSVSREKKESFPLTVTSAQKNPTAFYLCASSVSSGNSYEQYFGPGTRLTVT.